Detailed here is one TCR beta chain. Its matching antigen is unknown. Clones were read by immunoSEQ multiplex PCR, and TCRdb kept only the in-frame ones, dropping some. This sample has more than 75,000 clones, with more than 70% found just once. The data belong to a study of OX40 agonist ivuxolimab in advanced cancers. Study-level background: Hepatocellular carcinoma, melanoma, renal cell or head and neck cancer affected the dose-escalation patients.

The CDR3 runs 12 residues. V was shortened by 5 bases and J by 5 bases, with 8 bases between the two germline ends. CDR1 and CDR2 from the germline V gene are SGHTA and FQGTGA. General study results and limits: Among T cells, CD8+ cells averaged more expanded clones than CD4+ cells. Clonal expansion was seen in CD4+ and CD8+ blood T cells by week 6 at 0.1 to 3.0 mg/kg. People who partly responded at 0.1-3.0 mg/kg had some of the least clonal expansion seen.

The receptor was derived from an adult with an advanced solid tumor such as melanoma, head and neck, liver or kidney cancer. This chain joins TRBV7-3 and TRBJ2-3; the D gene is possibly TRBD2 (6 bases). The sequenced sample was CD4+ or CD8+ T cells sorted from blood, obtained in a trial of the OX40 agonist ivuxolimab. CDR3 loop: CASSPGRDTQYF. The CDR3 DNA follows: TGTGCCAGCAGCCCCGGGAGAGATACGCAGTATTTT.